These 30 T cell receptor beta chains share one sample of origin, sequenced in a study of cytomegalovirus exposure and HLA in healthy donors. PCR used 60 Vbeta primers and 13 Jbeta primers. The repertoire was sequenced with immunoSEQ multiplex PCR; TCRdb's copy has only in-frame clones and lacks some. The table lists 100,000 to 150,000 clones. The sample comprised PBMCs. The receptors here all came from a man aged 18 to 29 in good health and CMV-seronegative.

J is TRBJ2-2 and V is TRBV29-1; TRBD1 is a possible D gene (6 bases). Germline V gene sequence: CDR1 SQVTM, CDR2 ANQGSEA. The CDR3 is 14 amino acids. V lost 8 bases, J lost 1 base, and 14 bases lay in between. CDR3 coding DNA: TGCAGCATCCCGGGACACAAGAACACCGGGGAGCTGTTTTTT. It translates to CSIPGHKNTGELFF.

This chain links TRBV9 with TRBJ2-3; 10 bases are a match to TRBD2. CDR3 length: 16 amino acids. Germline V gene lookup returns CDR1 SGDLS and CDR2 YYNGEE. V lost 0 bases, J lost 2 bases, and 3 bases stayed unmatched. The CDR3 is CASSVGLAGITDTQYF. The CDR3 DNA follows: TGTGCCAGCAGCGTAGGACTAGCGGGTATCACAGATACGCAGTATTTT.

This rearrangement joins TRBV7-6 to TRBJ2-7; perhaps TRBD2 as D (6 bases). V was pared by 0 bases and J by 0 bases, with 21 bases between. CDR3 length: 19 amino acids. Per germline, CDR1 SGHVS and CDR2 FNYEAQ. The CDR3: CASSLAPRLTGTPSYEQYF. The CDR3 DNA sequence: TGTGCCAGCAGCTTAGCTCCACGATTGACGGGGACTCCCTCCTACGAGCAGTACTTC.

This chain uses TRBV29-1 with TRBJ2-4; D unresolved. Trimming took off 5 bases at V and 3 bases at J, with 8 bases between the two ends. The CDR3 is made up of 12 amino acids. Germline CDR1 SQVTM, CDR2 ANQGSEA. The CDR3 nucleotides read TGCAGCGTTACAGTGGGCAAAAACATTCAGTACTTC. It yields the protein CSVTVGKNIQYF.

The V gene is TRBV27, the J gene TRBJ1-2; 8 bases are a match to TRBD1. This CDR3 has 15 residues. The V gene's germline CDR1 is MNHEY and CDR2 SMNVEV (reference sequence). Germline trimming cut 2 bases from V and 8 bases from J; bases unmatched to any gene: 10. DNA of the CDR3: TGTGCCAGCAGTTTAACTGGGCAGGGGGCGCGAGGCTACACCTTC. Translation: CASSLTGQGARGYTF.

V usage is TRBV10-3 and J usage is TRBJ2-7; D is perhaps TRBD2 (5 bases). This CDR3 region has 13 residues. In germline, CDR1 is ENHRY, CDR2 SYGVKD. V shed 6 bases and J shed 3 bases, with 12 bases lying between them. The CDR3, as DNA: TGTGCCATCAGCCCCGGACTGGACTACGAGCAGTACTTC. It encodes CAISPGLDYEQYF.

V is TRBV6-1 and J is TRBJ1-2, with D possibly matching TRBD1 (5 bases). CDR3 size: 17 residues. With 3 bases removed from V and 1 base from J, the gap between germline ends came to 18 bases. The germline CDR1 and CDR2 sequences are MNHNS and SASEGT. The CDR3 DNA is TGTGCCAGCAGTGAGGGGGGGTATTGGGGAGGTAACTATGGCTACACCTTC. Translation gives CASSEGGYWGGNYGYTF.

The DNA for the CDR3 is TGTGCCAGCACCGGGTATAGCAATCAGCCCCAGCATTTT. Protein product: CASTGYSNQPQHF. The chain employs TRBV28 and TRBJ1-5; no clear D. This CDR3 has 13 amino acids. CDR1 and CDR2 (germline): MDHEN, SYDVKM. The V and J ends lost 7 bases and 0 bases respectively, with 7 bases between them. Supplemented by reference TRBV28 and TRBJ1-5, the full variable domain reads DVKVTQSSRYLVKRTGEKVFLECVQDMDHENMFWYRQDPGLGLRLIYFSYDVKMKEKGDIPEGYSVSREKKERFSLILESASTNQTSMYLCASTGYSNQPQHFGDGTRLSIL.

The rearrangement links TRBV27 to TRBJ2-1; possibly TRBD1 for D (5 bases). V dropped 9 bases and J dropped 0 bases, with 15 bases sitting between them. The CDR3 contains 15 residues. CDR1 and CDR2 from the germline V gene are MNHEY and SMNVEV (reference sequence). Here the CDR3 DNA reads TGTGCCAGTCGCGCAGGGCGGAGCTCCTACAATGAGCAGTTCTTC. This codes for CASRAGRSSYNEQFF.

The genes are TRBV5-1 and TRBJ2-7, with a weak D call TRBD2 (6 bases). V was shortened by 7 bases and J by 2 bases, with 16 bases between the two germline ends. The CDR3 runs to 14 residues. CDR1 is SGHRS and CDR2 is YFSETQ in the germline V gene. CDR3 region: CASRSGTFPYEQYF. CDR3 sequence (DNA): TGCGCCAGCCGGTCAGGGACTTTTCCCTACGAGCAGTACTTC.

V and J are TRBV7-3 and TRBJ2-3; 8 positions agree with TRBD2. The CDR3 contains 16 residues. Germline CDR1 and CDR2: SGHTA and FQGTGA. Trimming at V came to 1 base and at J to 3 bases, leaving 6 bases not matched to a gene. This CDR3 is CASSLISGGKTDTQYF. Here the CDR3 DNA reads TGTGCCAGCAGCTTAATTTCGGGGGGGAAAACAGATACGCAGTATTTT.

This sequence joins TRBV9 and TRBJ2-2, with D tentatively TRBD1 (5 bases). Germline values: CDR1 SGDLS, CDR2 YYNGEE. There are 14 residues in the CDR3. V was shortened by 3 bases and J by 2 bases, with 8 bases between the two germline ends. The CDR3 DNA follows: TGTGCCAGCAGCGAGGGGCGAAACACCGGGGAGCTGTTTTTT. Its protein is CASSEGRNTGELFF.

The rearrangement links TRBV9 to TRBJ1-1; 7 nucleotides match TRBD1. CDR3 size: 13 residues. Looked up from germline, CDR1 is SGDLS and CDR2 is YYNGEE. The V and J ends lost 0 bases and 7 bases, in that order; junction bases with no gene match: 3. Here the CDR3 DNA reads TGTGCCAGCAGCGTAGGGCAGGGGGTTGAAGCTTTCTTT. This translates into CASSVGQGVEAFF.

This CDR3 is CASSVEWGQRETQYF. DNA for the CDR3: TGTGCCAGCAGCGTAGAATGGGGACAGAGGGAGACCCAGTACTTC. The V and J genes are TRBV9 and TRBJ2-5; 7 bases map to TRBD1. V shed 0 bases and J 5 bases; nucleotides not matched to a gene: 7. CDR1 is SGDLS, CDR2 YYNGEE, per germline. The CDR3 length is 15 residues.

This rearrangement joins TRBV6-1 to TRBJ2-7; D not certain. Germline CDR1 MNHNS, CDR2 SASEGT. There are 14 residues in the CDR3. Trimming took off 6 bases at V and 0 bases at J, with 12 bases between the two ends. CDR3 sequence: CASSLESFSYEQYF. DNA of the CDR3: TGTGCCAGCAGCCTCGAGAGCTTCTCCTACGAGCAGTACTTC.

CDR3 sequence (DNA): TGTGCCATCAGGAGGGGGGGGAACACTGAAGCTTTCTTT. It specifies CAIRRGGNTEAFF. The rearrangement joins TRBV10-3 to TRBJ1-1, with D tentatively TRBD1 (6 bases). The germline V and J ends were trimmed by 6 bases and 1 base, with 9 bases remaining between them. Germline values: CDR1 ENHRY, CDR2 SYGVKD. The CDR3 runs to 13 residues.

The genes are TRBV7-3 and TRBJ1-2; D is unresolved. There are 13 residues in the CDR3. Trimming removed 1 base at V and 5 bases at J, with 8 bases between. Germline CDR1 and CDR2: SGHTA and FQGTGA. CDR3 sequence: CASSLNPSYGYTF. CDR3 bases: TGTGCCAGCAGCTTAAATCCCTCTTATGGCTACACCTTC.

The chain carries TRBV10-1 and TRBJ2-5, with 9 bases that match TRBD1. Trimming cost V 0 bases and J 5 bases; bases outside gene matches: 7. The germline CDR1 and CDR2 sequences are WNHNN and SYGVQD (reference sequence). The CDR3 runs to 16 residues. The CDR3 spells CASSESTGGLTETQYF. The CDR3 DNA is TGCGCCAGCAGTGAGTCGACAGGGGGTTTAACGGAGACCCAGTACTTC.

The gene calls are TRBV2 and TRBJ2-1, with 13 positions matching TRBD2. The germline gives CDR1 SNHLY, CDR2 FYNNEI. The ends lost 6 bases at V and 10 bases at J; junction bases unmatched: 12. The CDR3 consists of 16 residues. CDR3 protein: CASRLTGLAGEREQFF. The CDR3 nucleotides are TGTGCCAGCAGGTTAACTGGACTAGCGGGAGAGAGGGAGCAGTTCTTC.

V is TRBV18 and J is TRBJ1-1; weak D call: TRBD1 (5 bases). With 1 base removed from V and 2 bases from J, the gap between germline ends came to 17 bases. CDR3 length: 17 amino acids. The germline V gene has CDR1 KGHSH and CDR2 LQKENI. CDR3 bases: TGTGCCAGCTCACCACTTCTACCTGGGGGGGGTAACACTGAAGCTTTCTTT. The encoded protein is CASSPLLPGGGNTEAFF.

The chain has TRBV7-9 and TRBJ1-1; unclear D gene. This CDR3 spans 14 amino acids. The V end was cut by 5 bases, the J end by 1 base, with 11 bases between. Germline CDR1 and CDR2: SEHNR and FQNEAQ (reference sequence). Written as DNA, the CDR3 is TGTGCCAGCAGCATAAGCCTTACGAACACTGAAGCTTTCTTT. It translates to CASSISLTNTEAFF.

V gene TRBV28 combines with J gene TRBJ2-3; 7 bases are shared with TRBD1. The V and J ends lost 2 bases and 5 bases, in that order; junction bases with no gene match: 10. This CDR3 is 16 amino acids long. Germline CDR1 reads MDHEN; CDR2 reads SYDVKM. The CDR3 sequence is CASSLSRQGPGDTQYF. The CDR3 DNA follows: TGTGCCAGCAGTTTAAGTCGACAGGGCCCGGGAGATACGCAGTATTTT.

The chain has TRBV11-1 and TRBJ2-7; TRBD2 matches 7 bases. J lost 4 bases, V lost 3 bases, and 6 bases had no gene match. CDR1 is SGHAT, CDR2 FQDESV, per germline (reference sequence). This CDR3 is 14 amino acids long. The CDR3 bases are TGTGCCAGCAGCTTCGAGCGGGGACGGTACGAGCAGTACTTC. Translated, it gives CASSFERGRYEQYF.

V and J are TRBV6-1 and TRBJ2-1, with D possibly TRBD2 on 5 matching bases. This CDR3 region has 15 residues. With 3 bases removed from V and 4 bases from J, the gap between germline ends came to 13 bases. Germline lookup yields CDR1 MNHNS and CDR2 SASEGT. The chain's CDR3 is CASSDAIGMYNEQFF. The CDR3 bases are TGTGCCAGCAGTGATGCTATCGGGATGTACAATGAGCAGTTCTTC.

The chain combines TRBV14 with TRBJ2-1, with 8 bases matching TRBD2. Germline V gene sequence: CDR1 SGHDN, CDR2 FVKESK. Trimming removed 4 bases from V and 8 bases from J; junction bases left unmatched: 7. CDR3 length: 14 amino acids. CDR3 in DNA: TGTGCCAGCAGCCCTCCTGCGGGGGGCGATGAGCAGTTCTTC. Translation gives CASSPPAGGDEQFF.

Turning to this clone: The junction departs from germline at one end; a sequencing error may be responsible. This chain links TRBV2 with TRBJ2-1; 7 bases map to TRBD1. This CDR3 comprises 14 residues. Germline loops: CDR1 SNHLY, CDR2 FYNNEI. The CDR3 region has the DNA TGTGCCAGCAGCACACAGGGGAGTCTCGATGAGCGGTTCTTC. Residues: CASSTQGSLDERFF.

The chain couples TRBV28 to TRBJ1-1, with unresolved D. Germline loops: CDR1 MDHEN, CDR2 SYDVKM. This CDR3 has 13 residues. Between the trimmed V and J ends, which lost 3 bases and 5 bases, there was a span of 10 bases. The CDR3 region is CASSFSSETEAFF. The CDR3 DNA sequence: TGTGCCAGCAGTTTTAGTAGTGAGACTGAAGCTTTCTTT.

The gene calls are TRBV30 and TRBJ1-1; D gene unclear. The CDR3 contains 12 residues. Trimming took off 3 bases at V and 5 bases at J, with 10 bases between the two ends. Germline CDR1 is GTSNPN and CDR2 is SVGIG (reference sequence). As DNA, the CDR3 is TGTGCCTGGAGCCGGGGTAAGACTGAAGCTTTCTTT. Encoded protein: CAWSRGKTEAFF. Variable domain in full (rest from reference TRBV30 and TRBJ1-1): SQTIHQWPATLVQPVGSPLSLECTVEGTSNPNLYWYRQAAGRGLQLLFYSVGIGQISSEVPQNLSASRPQDRQFILSSKKLLLSDSGFYLCAWSRGKTEAFFGQGTRLTVV.

The chain couples TRBV5-1 to TRBJ1-1; TRBD1 matches at 8 bases. The CDR3 loop spans 15 amino acids. Germline V CDR1 and CDR2: SGHRS, YFSETQ. Germline trimming cut 4 bases from V and 1 base from J; bases unmatched to any gene: 6. CDR3 sequence: CASSTWTGPNTEAFF. The CDR3 coding sequence is TGCGCCAGCAGCACCTGGACAGGGCCGAACACTGAAGCTTTCTTT.

This chain uses TRBV6-1 with TRBJ1-2, with 7 bases that match TRBD1. The CDR3 totals 13 residues. The ends lost 3 bases at V and 5 bases at J; junction bases unmatched: 3. Germline V lookup: CDR1 MNHNS, CDR2 SASEGT. CDR3 amino acids: CASSDGRGYGYTF. The CDR3 DNA reads as TGTGCCAGCAGTGACGGCAGGGGGTATGGCTACACCTTC.